Sequencing of this T cell receptor (beta chain) was carried out in a study of CDR3 diversity in severe acne. This clonotype occurred many times. Trimming cost V 6 bases and J 2 bases, with 16 bases left between them. Germline V gene lookup returns CDR1 DFQATT and CDR2 SNEGSKA (reference sequence). There are 14 residues in the CDR3. TCRdb reanalysed the PCR reads using MiXCR and keeps one entry per CDR3 protein. Of about 90,000 distinct CDR3 sequences listed, about 48% are singletons. The clonotype originates from a male donor in good health, serving as a control. The sample comprised blood. The chain uses TRBV20-1 and TRBJ1-2; D uncertain. DNA for the CDR3: TGCAGTGCCCATAATACGGACGGAAACTATGGCTACACCTTC. Its protein product is CSAHNTDGNYGYTF.